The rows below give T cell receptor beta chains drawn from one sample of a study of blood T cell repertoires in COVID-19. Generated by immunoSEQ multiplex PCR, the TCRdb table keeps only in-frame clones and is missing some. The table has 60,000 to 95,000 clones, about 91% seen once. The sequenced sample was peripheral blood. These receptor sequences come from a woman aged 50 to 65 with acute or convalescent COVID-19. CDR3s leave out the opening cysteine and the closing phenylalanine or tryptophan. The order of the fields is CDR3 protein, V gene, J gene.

AGSRSSGIYEQY,TRBV28,TRBJ2-7
ASSQWSGGELF,TRBV16,TRBJ2-2
ASQEGAGYNEQF,TRBV18,TRBJ2-1
SVSLGLNTEAF,TRBV29-1,TRBJ1-1
ASSARQFQSNQPQH,TRBV2,TRBJ1-5
SVAGTGANTGELF,TRBV29-1,TRBJ2-2
ASSLQRYNEQF,TRBV11-2,TRBJ2-1
SVGGRAYNEQF,TRBV29-1,TRBJ2-1
ASTFSGNTIY,TRBV12-3/TRBV12-4,TRBJ1-3
AWEGGRGGPQH,TRBV30,TRBJ1-5
AISHDRGTYEQY,TRBV10-3,TRBJ2-7
ASSLGLGRAETQY,TRBV7-2,TRBJ2-5